Following are 27 T cell receptor beta chains from one sample sequenced in a study of blood T cells in healthy people across ages. The use of a sample-barcoded 5' primer and a J-beta primer mix characterized a second PCR of about 7 to 12 cycles. TCRdb fed the 5' RACE reads into MiXCR, producing one record per CDR3 protein. The sample records 700,000 to 900,000 distinct CDR3 sequences, more than 25% being singletons. These records were also assigned to another study, of T cells of mothers and their children.

Sample: blood. The receptors derive from a boy aged 10-17 years in good health.

This clonotype was detected a few times. This chain joins TRBV27 and TRBJ2-5; TRBD1 or TRBD2 may be the D gene (5 bases each). Germline V gene data show CDR1 as MNHEY and CDR2 as SMNVEV (reference sequence). The CDR3 has 14 amino acids. V was pared by 7 bases and J by 4 bases, with 16 bases between. The CDR3 sequence: CASKGSRGSETQYF. As DNA, the CDR3 is TGTGCCAGCAAGGGGTCGAGAGGGTCAGAGACCCAGTACTTC.

The chain employs TRBV5-1 and TRBJ1-3; 9 nucleotides align to TRBD1. The germline gives CDR1 SGHRS, CDR2 YFSETQ. The CDR3 is made up of 17 amino acids. The V and J ends lost 0 bases and 2 bases, in that order; junction bases with no gene match: 6. The CDR3 nucleotides read TGCGCCAGCAGCTTGGGAAGGACAGGGGATCCTGGAAACACCATATATTTT. This codes for CASSLGRTGDPGNTIYF.

This clonotype turned up a few times. This chain uses TRBV6-6 with TRBJ1-2, with TRBD1 identical over 8 bases. The V gene end was trimmed by 2 bases and the J gene end by 5 bases; junction bases not matched to a gene: 10. Per germline, CDR1 MNHNY and CDR2 SVGAGI (reference sequence). CDR3 size: 16 residues. In nucleotides, the CDR3 is TGTGCCAGCAGTTACCGGGGGCAGGGGGCTGGATATGGCTACACCTTC. Its translation is CASSYRGQGAGYGYTF.

This clonotype showed up just a few times. The chain recombines TRBV6-6 with TRBJ1-1, with unresolved D. Germline V gene lookup returns CDR1 MNHNY and CDR2 SVGAGI (reference sequence). CDR3 length: 15 amino acids. V was cut by 0 bases and J by 1 base, with 9 bases left in between. The CDR3, as DNA: TGTGCCAGCAGTTACTCGAGAAGGAAGAACACTGAAGCTTTCTTT. Protein sequence: CASSYSRRKNTEAFF.

The CDR3 DNA sequence: TGTGCCAGCAGCTTAAACCCCAGAGAGACCCAGTACTTC. Amino acids: CASSLNPRETQYF. The rearrangement uses TRBV7-3 and TRBJ2-5; unclear D gene. Trimming stripped 1 base from V and 4 bases from J, with 7 bases between. The germline CDR1 and CDR2 sequences are SGHTA and FQGTGA. The CDR3 has 13 residues.

This chain uses TRBV18 with TRBJ2-5; no reliable D call. CDR1 is KGHSH, CDR2 LQKENI, per germline. The CDR3 has 13 residues. Trimming left V 1 base short and J 5 bases short, with 8 bases between. This CDR3 reads CASSPRELETQYF. The CDR3 DNA is TGTGCCAGCTCACCACGGGAATTGGAGACCCAGTACTTC.

This clonotype came up a few times. The V call is TRBV7-9, the J call TRBJ2-1; possibly TRBD1 for D (5 bases). This CDR3 is built from 16 residues. Germline values: CDR1 SEHNR, CDR2 FQNEAQ (reference sequence). Trimming removed 0 bases at V and 6 bases at J, with 15 bases between. In DNA form, the CDR3 reads TGTGCCAGCAGCTTAGCTCCAGCAGGGCCGTCCAATGAGCAGTTCTTC. Translated: CASSLAPAGPSNEQFF.

The chain links TRBV29-1 to TRBJ2-5; TRBD1 matches 10 bases. V gave up 0 bases and J gave up 5 bases; unmatched junction bases: 6. The CDR3 sequence is 15 residues long. The germline V gene has CDR1 SQVTM and CDR2 ANQGSEA. In DNA, the CDR3 is TGCAGCGTTGAAGAGTGGGGACAGGGGTGGGAGACCCAGTACTTC. It is translated as CSVEEWGQGWETQYF.

The genes are TRBV4-1 and TRBJ2-1; 13 nucleotides agree with TRBD2. The CDR3 covers 19 residues. Germline V gene sequence: CDR1 MGHRA, CDR2 YSYEKL. Trimming removed 6 bases from V and 1 base from J; junction bases left unmatched: 12. The CDR3: CASSPGLAGAKKSYNEQFF. For the CDR3, the DNA is TGCGCCAGCAGTCCCGGACTAGCGGGGGCCAAAAAGTCCTACAATGAGCAGTTCTTC.

This clonotype was counted once. V usage is TRBV6-6 and J usage is TRBJ2-5; TRBD2 might be the D (5 bases). V was clipped by 7 bases and J by 5 bases, with 14 bases between them. The CDR3 contains 13 residues. CDR1 is MNHNY and CDR2 is SVGAGI in the germline V gene (reference sequence). The CDR3 region is CASNYRPGETQYF. The CDR3 DNA reads TGTGCCAGCAATTATCGTCCGGGGGAGACCCAGTACTTC.

This chain connects TRBV5-1 to TRBJ2-3; D possibly corresponds to TRBD2 (5 bases). Between the trimmed V and J ends, which lost 4 bases and 13 bases, there was a span of 16 bases. The CDR3 has 12 residues. CDR1 is SGHRS, CDR2 YFSETQ, per germline. The CDR3 DNA reads TGCGCCAGCAGCCAGGACCTCGGGGTGAAGTATTTT. Its translation: CASSQDLGVKYF.

With regard to this clonotype: A read error may account for a junction end that differs from germline. V gene TRBV5-1 combines with J gene TRBJ2-4, with D tentatively TRBD1 (5 bases). Looked up from germline, CDR1 is SGHRS and CDR2 is YFSETQ. This CDR3 has 13 residues. CDR3 bases: TGCGCCAGCAGTATGGACAAAAAAAACGTTCAGTACTTC. It yields the protein CASSMDKKNVQYF.

This clonotype was seen more than once but under ten times. The gene calls are TRBV10-2 and TRBJ1-2, with D possibly being TRBD1 (5 bases). V was shortened by 4 bases and J by 4 bases, with 10 bases between the two germline ends. There are 13 residues in the CDR3. Germline CDR1 is WSHSY and CDR2 is SAAADI. CDR3 in amino acids: CASSAKGAYGYTF. The CDR3 DNA is TGCGCCAGCAGTGCGAAAGGGGCCTATGGCTACACCTTC.

The gene calls are TRBV3-1 and TRBJ2-5, with a weak D call TRBD1 (5 bases). The CDR3 has 14 amino acids. V shed 1 base and J shed 3 bases, with 9 bases lying between them. Germline V gene lookup returns CDR1 LGHDT and CDR2 YNNKEL (reference sequence). CDR3 residues: CASSQGQIEETQYF. The CDR3 DNA is TGTGCCAGCAGCCAAGGACAGATAGAAGAGACCCAGTACTTC.

The chain has TRBV7-9 and TRBJ1-1; TRBD1 matches 9 bases. V shed 5 bases, J shed 3 bases, and the junction held 10 bases outside the gene matches. Per germline, CDR1 SEHNR and CDR2 FQNEAQ (reference sequence). The CDR3 runs to 16 residues. CDR3 sequence: CASSRGQGESDTEAFF. CDR3 nucleotides: TGTGCCAGCAGCCGGGGACAGGGTGAGTCGGACACTGAAGCTTTCTTT.

The table lists this clonotype with a few counts. This chain links TRBV7-2 with TRBJ1-5, with D uncertain. The ends were cut back, 2 bases at V and 6 bases at J, with 14 bases in the middle. The germline V gene encodes CDR1 SGHTA and CDR2 FQGNSA. This CDR3 comprises 15 residues. Here the CDR3 DNA reads TGTGCCAGCAGCTTATCCCCGGGAATAGGTCAGCCCCAGCATTTT. Its translation is CASSLSPGIGQPQHF.

This clonotype was recorded a few times. The CDR3 DNA is TGCGCCAGCAGTGATCCGACAGGGTTATCCTACGAGCAGTACTTC. This encodes CASSDPTGLSYEQYF. This chain uses TRBV10-2 with TRBJ2-1, with 7 bases that match TRBD1. Matching the DNA end better, TRBJ2-7 makes the J call doubtful. The germline gives CDR1 WSHSY, CDR2 SAAADI. CDR3 size: 15 residues.

This chain connects TRBV5-1 to TRBJ1-1; 7 bases align to TRBD1. The CDR3 is made up of 16 amino acids. The ends lost 4 bases at V and 1 base at J; junction bases unmatched: 10. Germline V gives CDR1 SGHRS, CDR2 YFSETQ. CDR3: CASSPRGGQQNTEAFF. As DNA, the CDR3 is TGCGCCAGCAGCCCACGAGGGGGACAGCAGAACACTGAAGCTTTCTTT.

The V and J genes are TRBV6-5 and TRBJ1-1; a weak D match, TRBD1 (5 bases). The CDR3 extends over 15 amino acids. Germline CDR1 and CDR2: MNHEY and SVGAGI. V was shortened by 1 base and J by 3 bases, with 12 bases between the two germline ends. CDR3 sequence: CASSYYLAGYTEAFF. In DNA form, the CDR3 reads TGTGCCAGCAGTTACTATCTAGCAGGGTACACTGAAGCTTTCTTT.

The chain links TRBV25-1 to TRBJ2-3; D call uncertain. V lost 4 bases and J lost 2, with 10 bases in between. CDR1 and CDR2 from the germline V gene are MGHDK and SYGVNS. The CDR3 runs 14 residues. In nucleotides, the CDR3 is TGTGCCAGCAGTGTTATTGGCCACACAGATACGCAGTATTTT. Translating gives CASSVIGHTDTQYF. Drawing the rest from reference TRBV25-1 and TRBJ2-3, the complete variable domain is EADIYQTPRYLVIGTGKKITLECSQTMGHDKMYWYQQDPGMELHLIHYSYGVNSTEKGDLSSESTVSRIRTEHFPLTLESARPSHTSQYLCASSVIGHTDTQYFGPGTRLTVL.

CDR3 protein: CAISYDGNTEAFF. The CDR3 coding sequence is TGTGCCATCAGCTATGACGGTAACACTGAAGCTTTCTTT. This chain connects TRBV10-3 to TRBJ1-1; D is uncertain. The CDR3 is 13 amino acids. The V gene lost 6 bases and the J gene lost 2 bases, with 10 bases spanning the gap. Germline values: CDR1 ENHRY, CDR2 SYGVKD.

The sample holds a few counts of this clonotype. The rearrangement uses TRBV5-1 and TRBJ2-1, with TRBD1 matching over 8 bases. From germline, CDR1 is SGHRS and CDR2 YFSETQ. Trimming at V came to 5 bases and at J to 2 bases, leaving 3 bases not matched to a gene. The CDR3 has 14 residues. The DNA of the CDR3 is TGCGCCAGCAGACGGACAGGGCCCTACAATGAGCAGTTCTTC. It codes for CASRRTGPYNEQFF.

V usage is TRBV12-3 or TRBV12-4 and J usage is TRBJ2-3; D possibly uses TRBD1 or TRBD2 (5 bases each). This CDR3 contains 15 residues. Deletions cut 6 bases from V and 2 bases from J, with 15 bases between. In DNA form, the CDR3 reads TGTGCCAGCAGCCACAGAGGGGTGGACACAGATACGCAGTATTTT. Protein product: CASSHRGVDTDTQYF.

The table lists this clonotype with many counts. The chain employs TRBV5-1 and TRBJ2-4; D perhaps matches TRBD1 (6 bases). The CDR3 contains 14 residues. V was trimmed by 0 bases and J by 6 bases, leaving 10 bases between them. Per the germline V gene, CDR1 is SGHRS and CDR2 is YFSETQ. CDR3 sequence (DNA): TGCGCCAGCAGCTTGGTGGTAGGGGGAAACATTCAGTACTTC. It translates to CASSLVVGGNIQYF.

This clonotype was counted a few times. Here the CDR3 reads CASRGGRYQPQHF. The CDR3 nucleotides read TGTGCCAGCAGGGGCGGGCGGTATCAGCCCCAGCATTTT. V is TRBV12-3 or TRBV12-4 and J is TRBJ1-5; D ambiguous. V shed 6 bases and J shed 5 bases, with 11 bases lying between them. The CDR3 length is 13 residues.

V usage is TRBV14 and J usage is TRBJ2-1; D is unclear. V lost 0 bases and J 8 bases, leaving 8 bases between the germline ends. CDR3 length: 13 residues. The germline CDR1 and CDR2 sequences are SGHDN and FVKESK. CDR3 sequence: CASSQDRGDEQFF. The CDR3 bases are TGTGCCAGCAGCCAAGATAGAGGAGATGAGCAGTTCTTC. Using reference TRBV14 and TRBJ2-1 for the parts outside the CDR3, the full variable domain is EAGVTQFPSHSVIEKGQTVTLRCDPISGHDNLYWYRRVMGKEIKFLLHFVKESKQDESGMPNNRFLAERTGGTYSTLKVQPAELEDSGVYFCASSQDRGDEQFFGPGTRLTVL.

The V call is TRBV12-3 or TRBV12-4, the J call TRBJ1-1; possible D gene TRBD1, 5 bases. CDR3 length equals 17 residues. Trimming removed 0 bases from V and 0 bases from J, with 14 bases in between. The CDR3 DNA follows: TGTGCCAGCAGTTTAGCAGTGGCAGGGAATATGAACACTGAAGCTTTCTTT. The encoded protein is CASSLAVAGNMNTEAFF.